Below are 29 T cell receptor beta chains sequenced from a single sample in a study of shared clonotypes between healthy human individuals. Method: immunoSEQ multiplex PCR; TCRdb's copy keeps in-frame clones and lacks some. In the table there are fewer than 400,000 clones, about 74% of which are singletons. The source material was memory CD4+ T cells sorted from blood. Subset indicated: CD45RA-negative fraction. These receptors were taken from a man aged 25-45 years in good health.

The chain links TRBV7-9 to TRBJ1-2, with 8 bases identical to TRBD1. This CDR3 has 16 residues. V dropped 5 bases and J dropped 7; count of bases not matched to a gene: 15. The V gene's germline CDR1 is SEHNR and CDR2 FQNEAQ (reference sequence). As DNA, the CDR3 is TGTGCCAGCAGCGGAAACTTAGGACAGGGCGAGGGTGGCTACACCTTC. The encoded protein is CASSGNLGQGEGGYTF.

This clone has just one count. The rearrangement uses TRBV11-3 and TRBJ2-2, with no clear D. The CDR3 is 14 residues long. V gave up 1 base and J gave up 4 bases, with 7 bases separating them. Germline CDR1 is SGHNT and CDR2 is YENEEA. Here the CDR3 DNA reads TGTGCCAGCAGCTTAGGGGCAACCACCGGGGAGCTGTTTTTT. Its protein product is CASSLGATTGELFF.

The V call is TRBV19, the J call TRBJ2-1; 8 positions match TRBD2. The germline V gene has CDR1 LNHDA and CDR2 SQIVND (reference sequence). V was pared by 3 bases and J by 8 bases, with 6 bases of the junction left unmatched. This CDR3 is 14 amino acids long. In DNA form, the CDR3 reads TGTGCCAGTAGTATGGGACTAGGTGAGGATGAGCAGTTCTTC. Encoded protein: CASSMGLGEDEQFF.

The chain's CDR3 is CASSLGAGSGQETQYF. Here the CDR3 DNA reads TGCGCCAGCAGCTTGGGGGCGGGTAGCGGACAAGAGACCCAGTACTTC. The chain joins TRBV5-1 to TRBJ2-5; tentatively, D is TRBD2 (6 bases). CDR1 is SGHRS, CDR2 YFSETQ, per germline. The length of the CDR3 is 16 residues. Trimming pared 0 bases from V and 2 bases from J, leaving 14 bases between.

The CDR3 is CASSLVSDGTLSGNTIYF. The CDR3 nucleotides read TGTGCCAGCAGCTTAGTTTCCGACGGGACCCTCTCTGGAAACACCATATATTTT. The rearrangement joins TRBV7-8 to TRBJ1-3; TRBD1 is a possible D gene (5 bases). Trimming pared 1 base from V and 0 bases from J, leaving 16 bases between. The CDR3 has 18 amino acids. Germline values: CDR1 SGHVS, CDR2 FQNEAQ.

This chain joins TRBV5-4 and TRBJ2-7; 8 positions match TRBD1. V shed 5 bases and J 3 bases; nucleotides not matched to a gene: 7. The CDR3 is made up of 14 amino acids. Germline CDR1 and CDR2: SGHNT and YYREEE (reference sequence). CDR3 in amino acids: CASRPGQEYYEQYF. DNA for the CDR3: TGTGCCAGCAGACCGGGACAGGAATACTACGAGCAGTACTTC.

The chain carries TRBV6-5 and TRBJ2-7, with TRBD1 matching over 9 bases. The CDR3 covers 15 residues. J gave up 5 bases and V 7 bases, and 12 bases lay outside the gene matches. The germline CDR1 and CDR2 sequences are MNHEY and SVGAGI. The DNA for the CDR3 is TGTGCCAGCAAGCAGTCCGGGACAGGGAGACACGAGCAGTACTTC. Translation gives CASKQSGTGRHEQYF.

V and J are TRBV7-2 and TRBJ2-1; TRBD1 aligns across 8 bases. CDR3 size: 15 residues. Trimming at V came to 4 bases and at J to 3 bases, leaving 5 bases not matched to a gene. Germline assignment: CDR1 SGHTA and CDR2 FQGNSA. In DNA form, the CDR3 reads TGTGCCAGCAGCTCCCTAGGACAGGGCTACAATGAGCAGTTCTTC. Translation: CASSSLGQGYNEQFF.

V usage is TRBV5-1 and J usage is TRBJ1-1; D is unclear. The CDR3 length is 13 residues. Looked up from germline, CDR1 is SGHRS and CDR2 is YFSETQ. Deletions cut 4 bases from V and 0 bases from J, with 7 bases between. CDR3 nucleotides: TGCGCCAGCAGCCCCTCATTGAACACTGAAGCTTTCTTT. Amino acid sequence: CASSPSLNTEAFF.

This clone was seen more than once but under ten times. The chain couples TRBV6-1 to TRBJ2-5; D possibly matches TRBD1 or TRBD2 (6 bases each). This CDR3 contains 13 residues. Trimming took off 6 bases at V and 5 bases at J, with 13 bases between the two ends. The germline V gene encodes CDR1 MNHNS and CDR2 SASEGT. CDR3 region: CASRLGGGETQYF. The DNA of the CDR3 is TGTGCCAGCAGGTTAGGGGGAGGCGAGACCCAGTACTTC.

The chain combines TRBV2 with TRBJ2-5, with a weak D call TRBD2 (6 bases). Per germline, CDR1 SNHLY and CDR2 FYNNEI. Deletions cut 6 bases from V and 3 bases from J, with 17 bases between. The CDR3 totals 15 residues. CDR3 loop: CASSRRASDEETQYF. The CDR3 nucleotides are TGTGCCAGCAGCCGGAGGGCTAGCGACGAAGAGACCCAGTACTTC.

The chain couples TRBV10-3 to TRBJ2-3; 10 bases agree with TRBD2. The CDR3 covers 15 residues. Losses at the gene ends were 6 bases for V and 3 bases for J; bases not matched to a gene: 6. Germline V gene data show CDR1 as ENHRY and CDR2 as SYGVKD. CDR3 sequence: CAIRPGTSVTDTQYF. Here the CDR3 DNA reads TGTGCCATCAGGCCCGGGACTAGCGTTACAGATACGCAGTATTTT.

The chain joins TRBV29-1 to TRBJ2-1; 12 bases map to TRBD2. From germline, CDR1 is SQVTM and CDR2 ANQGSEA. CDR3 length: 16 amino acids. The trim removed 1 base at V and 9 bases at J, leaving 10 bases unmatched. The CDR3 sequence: CSVEAGGLAGWSEQFF. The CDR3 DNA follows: TGCAGCGTTGAAGCCGGCGGACTAGCGGGATGGAGTGAGCAGTTCTTC.

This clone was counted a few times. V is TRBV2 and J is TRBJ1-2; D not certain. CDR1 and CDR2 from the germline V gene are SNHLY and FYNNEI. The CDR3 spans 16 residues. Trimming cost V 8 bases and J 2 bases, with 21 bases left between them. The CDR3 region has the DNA TGTGCCAGCCCTACAGTGCACGAAACTATGAACTATGGCTACACCTTC. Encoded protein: CASPTVHETMNYGYTF.

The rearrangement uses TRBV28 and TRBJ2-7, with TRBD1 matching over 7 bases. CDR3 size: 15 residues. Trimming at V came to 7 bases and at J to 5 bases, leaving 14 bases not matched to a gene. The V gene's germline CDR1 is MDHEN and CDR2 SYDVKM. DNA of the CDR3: TGTGCCAGCACAACCCTGACAGGGCAGGCGAACGAGCAGTACTTC. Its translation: CASTTLTGQANEQYF. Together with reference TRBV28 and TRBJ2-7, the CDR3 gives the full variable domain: DVKVTQSSRYLVKRTGEKVFLECVQDMDHENMFWYRQDPGLGLRLIYFSYDVKMKEKGDIPEGYSVSREKKERFSLILESASTNQTSMYLCASTTLTGQANEQYFGPGTRLTVT.

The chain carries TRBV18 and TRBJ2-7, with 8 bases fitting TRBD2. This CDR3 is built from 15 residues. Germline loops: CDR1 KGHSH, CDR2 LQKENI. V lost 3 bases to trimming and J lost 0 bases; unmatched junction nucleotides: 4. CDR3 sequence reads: CASSPIAGPSYEQYF. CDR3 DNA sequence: TGTGCCAGCTCACCCATAGCGGGACCCTCCTACGAGCAGTACTTC.

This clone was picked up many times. CDR3: CASSPSRDGNQYF. In DNA, the CDR3 is TGTGCCAGCTCACCATCACGGGATGGGAATCAGTACTTC. This rearrangement joins TRBV18 to TRBJ2-7, with D maybe TRBD2 (5 bases). The CDR3 covers 13 residues. Germline CDR1 and CDR2: KGHSH and LQKENI. V was trimmed by 2 bases and J by 10 bases, leaving 15 bases between them.

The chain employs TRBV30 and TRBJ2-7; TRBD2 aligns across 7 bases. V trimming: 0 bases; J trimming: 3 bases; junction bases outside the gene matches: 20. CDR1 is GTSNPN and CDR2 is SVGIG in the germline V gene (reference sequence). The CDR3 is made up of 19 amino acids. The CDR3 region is CAWSVGTPLRLAEIYEQYF. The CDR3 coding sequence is TGTGCCTGGAGTGTAGGCACCCCCCTGCGGCTAGCGGAAATCTACGAGCAGTACTTC.

The CDR3 spells CASSLRGGWQPQHF. For the CDR3, the DNA is TGTGCCAGTAGTCTCCGAGGGGGGTGGCAGCCCCAGCATTTT. The chain recombines TRBV19 with TRBJ1-5, with TRBD1 as a possible D gene (6 bases). Trimming took 5 bases from V and 7 from J, leaving 15 bases between them. Germline V gives CDR1 LNHDA, CDR2 SQIVND (reference sequence). CDR3 length equals 14 residues. The entire variable domain, with the rest obtained from reference TRBV19 and TRBJ1-5, is as follows: DGGITQSPKYLFRKEGQNVTLSCEQNLNHDAMYWYRQDPGQGLRLIYYSQIVNDFQKGDIAEGYSVSREKKESFPLTVTSAQKNPTAFYLCASSLRGGWQPQHFGDGTRLSIL.

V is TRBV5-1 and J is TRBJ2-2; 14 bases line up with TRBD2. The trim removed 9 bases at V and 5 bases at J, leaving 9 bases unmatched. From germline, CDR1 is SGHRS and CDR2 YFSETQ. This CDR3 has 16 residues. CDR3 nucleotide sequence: TGCGCCACCCAGTATGGACTAGCGGGAGGAACCGGGGAGCTGTTTTTT. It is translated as CATQYGLAGGTGELFF.

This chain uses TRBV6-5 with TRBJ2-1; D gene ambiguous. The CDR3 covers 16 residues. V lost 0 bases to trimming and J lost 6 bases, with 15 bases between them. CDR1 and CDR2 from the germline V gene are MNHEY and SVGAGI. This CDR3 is CASSYSRFSLPNEQFF. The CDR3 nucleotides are TGTGCCAGCAGTTACTCTCGATTCTCTTTACCCAATGAGCAGTTCTTC.

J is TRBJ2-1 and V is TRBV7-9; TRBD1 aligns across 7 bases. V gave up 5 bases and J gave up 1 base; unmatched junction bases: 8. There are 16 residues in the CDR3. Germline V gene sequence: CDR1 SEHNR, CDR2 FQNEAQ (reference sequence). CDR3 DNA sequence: TGTGCCAGCAGCACCCTCGGGACAGCGTCCTACAATGAGCAGTTCTTC. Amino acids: CASSTLGTASYNEQFF.

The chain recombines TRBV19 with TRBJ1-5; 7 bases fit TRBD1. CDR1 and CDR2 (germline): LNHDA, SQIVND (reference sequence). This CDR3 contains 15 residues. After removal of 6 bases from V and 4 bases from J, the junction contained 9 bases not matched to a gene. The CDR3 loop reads CASSNRQGGNQPQHF. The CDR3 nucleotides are TGTGCCAGTAGCAATCGACAGGGAGGGAATCAGCCCCAGCATTTT.

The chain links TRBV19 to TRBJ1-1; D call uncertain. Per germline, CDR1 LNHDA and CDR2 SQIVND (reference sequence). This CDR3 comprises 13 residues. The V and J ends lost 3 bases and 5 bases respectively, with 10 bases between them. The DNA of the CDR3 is TGTGCCAGTAGTATGAGGGAGAGGACTGAAGCTTTCTTT. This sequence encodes CASSMRERTEAFF.

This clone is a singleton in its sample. This CDR3 reads CASIYRGVGENEQFF. As DNA, the CDR3 is TGTGCCAGCATCTATAGGGGTGTCGGAGAGAATGAGCAGTTCTTC. The rearrangement uses TRBV6-6 and TRBJ2-1; possibly TRBD1 for D (5 bases). The CDR3 spans 15 residues. V was cut by 7 bases and J by 7 bases, with 20 bases left in between. The V gene's germline CDR1 is MNHNY and CDR2 SVGAGI (reference sequence).

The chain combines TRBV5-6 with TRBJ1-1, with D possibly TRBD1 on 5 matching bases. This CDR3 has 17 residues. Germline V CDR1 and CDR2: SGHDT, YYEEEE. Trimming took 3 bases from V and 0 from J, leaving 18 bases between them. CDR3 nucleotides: TGTGCCAGCAGCTCCCTGGGGCTCTATCGGATGAACACTGAAGCTTTCTTT. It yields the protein CASSSLGLYRMNTEAFF.

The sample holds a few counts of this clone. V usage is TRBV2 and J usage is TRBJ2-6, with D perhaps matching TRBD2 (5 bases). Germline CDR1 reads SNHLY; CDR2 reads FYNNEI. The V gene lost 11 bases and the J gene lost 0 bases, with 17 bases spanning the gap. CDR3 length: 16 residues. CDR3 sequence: CASARDEVSGANVLTF. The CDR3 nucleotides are TGTGCCTCCGCGAGGGATGAGGTCTCTGGGGCCAACGTCCTGACTTTC. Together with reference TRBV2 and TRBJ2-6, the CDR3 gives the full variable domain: EPEVTQTPSHQVTQMGQEVILRCVPISNHLYFYWYRQILGQKVEFLVSFYNNEISEKSEIFDDQFSVERPDGSNFTLKIRSTKLEDSAMYFCASARDEVSGANVLTFGAGSRLTVL.

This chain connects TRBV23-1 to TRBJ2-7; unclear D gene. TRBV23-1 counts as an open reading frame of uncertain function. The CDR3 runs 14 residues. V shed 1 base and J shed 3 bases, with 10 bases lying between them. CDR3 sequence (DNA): TGCGCCAGCAGTCAATTTATGTGGTACTACGAGCAGTACTTC. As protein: CASSQFMWYYEQYF.

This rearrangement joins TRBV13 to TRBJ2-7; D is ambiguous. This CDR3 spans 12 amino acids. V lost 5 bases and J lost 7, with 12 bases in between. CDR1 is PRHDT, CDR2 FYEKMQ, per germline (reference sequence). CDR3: CASSLSLGEQYF. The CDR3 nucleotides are TGTGCCAGCAGCCTATCCCTGGGTGAGCAGTACTTC.